The entry below gives a single T cell receptor (beta chain) sequence along with its context. The authors' processing: Estimates of nucleated cell counts were drawn from the amplification of reference gene primers. Profiling relied on immunoSEQ multiplex PCR, and the TCRdb table lists in-frame clones only, not all of them. V, J and clone size were drawn from that table, and D and trimming were deduced from the DNA. The profile covers fewer than 600,000 clones, with 89% appearing a single time and 0.75% to 0.9% taken by the ten largest. Seattle participants joined during active infection and were tracked over time. These data come from a study of blood T cell repertoires in COVID-19. Study details: Collection of acute and convalescent COVID-19 samples took place in the United States, Italy and Spain. T cells, B-cell-depleted T cells, or PBMCs provided the cDNA or gDNA that served as material.

Material: peripheral blood. The clonotype was recovered from a man between 18 and 29 years old with COVID-19, enrolled during active disease.

The CDR3 protein is CASSIDFSYNEQFF. As DNA, the CDR3 is TGTGCCAGTAGTATAGATTTCAGTTACAATGAGCAGTTCTTC. The chain recombines TRBV19 with TRBJ2-1; no firm D call. In germline, CDR1 is LNHDA, CDR2 SQIVND (reference sequence). The CDR3 runs 14 residues. With 0 bases removed from V and 4 bases from J, the gap between germline ends came to 7 bases. The whole variable domain, remainder taken from reference TRBV19 and TRBJ2-1, is DGGITQSPKYLFRKEGQNVTLSCEQNLNHDAMYWYRQDPGQGLRLIYYSQIVNDFQKGDIAEGYSVSREKKESFPLTVTSAQKNPTAFYLCASSIDFSYNEQFFGPGTRLTVL.